The sequence of this T cell receptor (beta chain) was determined in a study of T cells after yellow fever vaccination. In the study overall: The SMART-Seq v4 Ultra Low Input method served to prepare the low-cell-number fractions.

TCRdb re-called the 5' RACE reads through MiXCR, storing one row per CDR3 protein. Of some 350,000 distinct CDR3 sequences listed, approximately 5.7% are singletons. The CDR3 sequence is 14 residues long. V lost 5 bases and J lost 5; bases outside the gene matches: 4. Per the germline V gene, CDR1 is SGHTA and CDR2 is FQGNSA. Study-wide points: It was a weaker secondary response, yet one that peaked faster, at day 5 versus 15. Post-booster repertoires contained most primary-vaccination clones again (96% CD4, around 88% CD8). Abundant clonotypes from the bulk population could have been carried over as contaminants into FACS-sorted repertoires.

This clonotype appeared many times. Its antigen is not identified. The sequence came from a man aged 25-45 years who received the YFV17D yellow fever vaccine. The chain recombines TRBV7-2 with TRBJ1-4; the match to TRBD1 covers 8 bases. Sequenced here: PBMCs, sampled 5 days after the yellow fever booster vaccination. The CDR3 reads CASSQQGGNEKLFF. CDR3 coding DNA: TGTGCCAGCAGCCAACAGGGGGGGAATGAAAAACTGTTTTTT.